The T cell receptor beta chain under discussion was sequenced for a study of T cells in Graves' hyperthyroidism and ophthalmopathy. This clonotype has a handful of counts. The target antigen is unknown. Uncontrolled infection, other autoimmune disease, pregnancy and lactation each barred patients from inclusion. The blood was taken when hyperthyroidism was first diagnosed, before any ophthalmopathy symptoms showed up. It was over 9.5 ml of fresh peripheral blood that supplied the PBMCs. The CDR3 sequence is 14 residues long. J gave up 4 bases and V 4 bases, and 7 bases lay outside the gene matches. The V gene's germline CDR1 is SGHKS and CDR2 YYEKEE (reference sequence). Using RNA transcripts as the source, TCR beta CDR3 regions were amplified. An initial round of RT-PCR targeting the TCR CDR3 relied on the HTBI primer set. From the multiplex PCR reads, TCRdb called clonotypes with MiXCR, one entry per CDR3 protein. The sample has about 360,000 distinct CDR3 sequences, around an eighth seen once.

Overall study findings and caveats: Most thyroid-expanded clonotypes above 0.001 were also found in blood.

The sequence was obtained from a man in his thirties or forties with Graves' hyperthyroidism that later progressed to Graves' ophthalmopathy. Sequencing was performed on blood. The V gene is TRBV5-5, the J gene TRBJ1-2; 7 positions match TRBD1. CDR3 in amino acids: CASSRGDSLYGYTF. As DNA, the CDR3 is TGTGCCAGCAGCAGAGGGGACAGCCTCTATGGCTACACCTTC.